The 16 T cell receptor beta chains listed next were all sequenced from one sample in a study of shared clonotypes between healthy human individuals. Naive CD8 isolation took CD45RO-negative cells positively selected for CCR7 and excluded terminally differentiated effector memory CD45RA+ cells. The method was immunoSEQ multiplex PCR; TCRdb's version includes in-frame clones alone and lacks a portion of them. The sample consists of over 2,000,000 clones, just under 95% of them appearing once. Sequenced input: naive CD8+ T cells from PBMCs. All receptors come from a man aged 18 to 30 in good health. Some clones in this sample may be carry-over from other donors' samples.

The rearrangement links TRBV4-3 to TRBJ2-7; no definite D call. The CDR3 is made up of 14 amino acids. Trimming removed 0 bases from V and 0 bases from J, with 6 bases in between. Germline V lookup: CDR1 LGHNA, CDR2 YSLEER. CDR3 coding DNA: TGCGCCAGCAGCCAAGATACGGTCTCCTACGAGCAGTACTTC. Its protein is CASSQDTVSYEQYF.

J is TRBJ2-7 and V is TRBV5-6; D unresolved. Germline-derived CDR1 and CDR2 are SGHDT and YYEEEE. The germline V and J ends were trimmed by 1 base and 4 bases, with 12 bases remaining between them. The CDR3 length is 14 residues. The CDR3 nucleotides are TGTGCCAGCAGCTTGTTTACAGCTAAGTACGAGCAGTACTTC. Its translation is CASSLFTAKYEQYF.

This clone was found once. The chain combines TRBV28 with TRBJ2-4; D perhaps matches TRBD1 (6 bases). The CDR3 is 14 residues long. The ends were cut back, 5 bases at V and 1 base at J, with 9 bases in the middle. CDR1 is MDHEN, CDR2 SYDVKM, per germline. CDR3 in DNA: TGTGCCAGCAGTGGAGACAGGGCCAAAAACATTCAGTACTTC. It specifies CASSGDRAKNIQYF.

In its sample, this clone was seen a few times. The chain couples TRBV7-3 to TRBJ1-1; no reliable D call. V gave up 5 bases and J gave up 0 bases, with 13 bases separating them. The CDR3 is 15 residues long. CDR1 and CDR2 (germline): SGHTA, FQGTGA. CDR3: CASSPEFGLNTEAFF. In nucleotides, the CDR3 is TGTGCCAGCAGCCCAGAATTTGGGTTGAACACTGAAGCTTTCTTT.

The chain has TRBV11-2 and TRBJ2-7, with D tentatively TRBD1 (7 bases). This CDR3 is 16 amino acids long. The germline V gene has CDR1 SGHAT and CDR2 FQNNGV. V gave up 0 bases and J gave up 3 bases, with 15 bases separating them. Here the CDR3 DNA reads TGTGCCAGCAGCTTAGATGGAGGGGGCACTTACTACGAGCAGTACTTC. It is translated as CASSLDGGGTYYEQYF.

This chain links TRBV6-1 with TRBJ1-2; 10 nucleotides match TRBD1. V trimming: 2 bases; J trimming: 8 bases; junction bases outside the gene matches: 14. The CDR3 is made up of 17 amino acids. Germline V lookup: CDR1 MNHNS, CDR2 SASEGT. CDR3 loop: CASSEFRDRGSRRGYTF. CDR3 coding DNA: TGTGCCAGCAGTGAATTTCGGGACAGGGGTTCTCGCAGGGGCTACACCTTC.

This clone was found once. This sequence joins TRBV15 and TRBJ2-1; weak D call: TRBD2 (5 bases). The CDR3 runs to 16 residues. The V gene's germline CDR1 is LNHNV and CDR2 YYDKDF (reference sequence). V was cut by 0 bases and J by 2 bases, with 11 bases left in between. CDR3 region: CATSRERRVTYNEQFF. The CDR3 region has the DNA TGTGCCACCAGCAGAGAACGGCGGGTTACCTACAATGAGCAGTTCTTC.

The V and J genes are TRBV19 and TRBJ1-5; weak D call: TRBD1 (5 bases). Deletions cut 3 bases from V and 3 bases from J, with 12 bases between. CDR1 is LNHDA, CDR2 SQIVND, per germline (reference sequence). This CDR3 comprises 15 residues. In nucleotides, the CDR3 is TGTGCCAGTAGTATCAGGGCCCTTTACAATCAGCCCCAGCATTTT. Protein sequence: CASSIRALYNQPQHF. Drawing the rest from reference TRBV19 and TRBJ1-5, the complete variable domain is DGGITQSPKYLFRKEGQNVTLSCEQNLNHDAMYWYRQDPGQGLRLIYYSQIVNDFQKGDIAEGYSVSREKKESFPLTVTSAQKNPTAFYLCASSIRALYNQPQHFGDGTRLSIL.

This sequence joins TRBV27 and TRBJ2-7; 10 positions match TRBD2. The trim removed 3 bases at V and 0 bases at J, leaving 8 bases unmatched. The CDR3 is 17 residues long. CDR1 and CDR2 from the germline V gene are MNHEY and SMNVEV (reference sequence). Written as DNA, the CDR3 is TGTGCCAGCAGTTTTGGCCCCGGGACTAGCGTCTCCTACGAGCAGTACTTC. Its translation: CASSFGPGTSVSYEQYF.

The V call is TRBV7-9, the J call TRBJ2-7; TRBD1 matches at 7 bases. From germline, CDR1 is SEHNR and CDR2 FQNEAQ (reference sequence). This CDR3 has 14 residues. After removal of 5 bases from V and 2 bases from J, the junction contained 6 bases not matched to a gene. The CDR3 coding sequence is TGTGCCAGCAGCCCCTGGGGGACAGCCTACGAGCAGTACTTC. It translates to CASSPWGTAYEQYF.

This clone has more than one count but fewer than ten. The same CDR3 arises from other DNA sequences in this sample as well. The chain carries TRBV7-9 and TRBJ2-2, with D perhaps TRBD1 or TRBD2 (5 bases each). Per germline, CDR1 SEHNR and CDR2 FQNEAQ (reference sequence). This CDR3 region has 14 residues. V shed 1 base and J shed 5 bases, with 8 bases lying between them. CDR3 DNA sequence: TGTGCCAGCAGCTTAGTTGGGGGAACCGGGGAGCTGTTTTTT. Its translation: CASSLVGGTGELFF.

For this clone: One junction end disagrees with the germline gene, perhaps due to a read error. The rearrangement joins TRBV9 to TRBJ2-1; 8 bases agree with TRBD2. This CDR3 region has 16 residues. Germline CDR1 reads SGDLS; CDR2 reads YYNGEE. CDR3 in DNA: TGTGCCGGCAGCGTTAGCGGGAAGACCTCCTACAATGAGCAGTTCTTC. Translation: CAGSVSGKTSYNEQFF.

Here the CDR3 DNA reads TGTGCCAGCAGTTTTCTTTACTCTAGCGGGAGCCCCACAGATACGCAGTATTTT. Its protein product is CASSFLYSSGSPTDTQYF. V and J are TRBV7-9 and TRBJ2-3; 10 positions agree with TRBD2. The CDR3 consists of 18 residues. The germline CDR1 and CDR2 sequences are SEHNR and FQNEAQ (reference sequence). V shed 6 bases, J shed 2 bases, and the junction held 14 bases outside the gene matches.

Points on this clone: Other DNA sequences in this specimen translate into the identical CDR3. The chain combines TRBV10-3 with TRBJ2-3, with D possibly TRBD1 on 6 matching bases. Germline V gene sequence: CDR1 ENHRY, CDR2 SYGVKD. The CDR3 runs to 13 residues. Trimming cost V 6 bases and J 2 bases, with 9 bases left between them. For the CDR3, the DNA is TGTGCCATCAGGGACAGAGACACAGATACGCAGTATTTT. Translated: CAIRDRDTDTQYF.

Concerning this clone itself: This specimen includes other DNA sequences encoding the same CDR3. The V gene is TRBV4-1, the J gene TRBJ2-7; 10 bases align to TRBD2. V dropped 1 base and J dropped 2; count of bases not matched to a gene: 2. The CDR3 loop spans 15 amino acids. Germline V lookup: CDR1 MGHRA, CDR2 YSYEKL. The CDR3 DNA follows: TGCGCCAGCAGCCAAGGGACTAGCGGAGCCTACGAGCAGTACTTC. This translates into CASSQGTSGAYEQYF.

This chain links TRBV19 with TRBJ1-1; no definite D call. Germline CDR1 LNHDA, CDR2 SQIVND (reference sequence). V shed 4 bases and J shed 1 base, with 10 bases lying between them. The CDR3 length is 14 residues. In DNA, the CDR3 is TGTGCCAGTAGTAGGTACAGTCAGAACACTGAAGCTTTCTTT. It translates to CASSRYSQNTEAFF.